One sample yielded the 20 T cell receptor beta chains listed below, sequenced in a study of T cell repertoires in cytomegalovirus infection. In TCRdb, the reads were re-called with MiXCR into one record per CDR3 protein. The sample yields about 740,000 distinct CDR3 sequences, approximately 34% seen once. The sequenced material came from PBMCs. Receptors were obtained from a human donor in good health (CMV status not recorded). Some clones in this sample may be carry-over from other donors' samples.

This clonotype has more than one count but fewer than ten. CDR3 protein: CASSSPTGGTYEQYF. For the CDR3, the DNA is TGTGCCAGCAGCTCCCCAACAGGGGGGACCTACGAGCAGTACTTC. The chain links TRBV28 to TRBJ2-7, with 8 bases fitting TRBD1. This CDR3 has 15 amino acids. Unmatched junction bases numbered 9, after V lost 6 bases and J lost 2 bases. CDR1 MDHEN and CDR2 SYDVKM come from the germline V gene.

The chain combines TRBV27 with TRBJ1-6; D call uncertain. Germline lookup yields CDR1 MNHEY and CDR2 SMNVEV (reference sequence). This CDR3 region has 11 residues. V gave up 7 bases and J gave up 10 bases, with 8 bases separating them. The CDR3 DNA reads as TGTGCCAGCAAGGGTCGCTCACCCCTCCACTTT. This gives the protein CASKGRSPLHF.

This clonotype has ten or more counts. J is TRBJ1-1 and V is TRBV7-2; D uncertain. Per the germline V gene, CDR1 is SGHTA and CDR2 is FQGNSA. Trimming left V 5 bases short and J 4 bases short, with 8 bases between. There are 12 residues in the CDR3. The CDR3 sequence: CASSPGFTEAFF. In DNA, the CDR3 is TGTGCCAGCAGCCCGGGGTTCACTGAAGCTTTCTTT.

The chain employs TRBV4-2 and TRBJ1-6, with D uncertain. CDR1 and CDR2 from the germline V gene are LGHNA and YNFKEQ. The CDR3 has 15 amino acids. V lost 4 bases to trimming and J lost 7 bases, with 14 bases between them. The chain's CDR3 is CASSPTVGRNSPLHF. In DNA form, the CDR3 reads TGTGCCAGCAGCCCAACGGTTGGGAGAAATTCACCCCTCCACTTT.

This chain joins TRBV18 and TRBJ1-1; D gene unclear. Trimming cost V 2 bases and J 1 base, with 5 bases left between them. Per germline, CDR1 KGHSH and CDR2 LQKENI. This CDR3 region has 13 residues. The CDR3 loop is CASSPLWNTEAFF. CDR3 DNA sequence: TGTGCCAGCTCACCATTATGGAACACTGAAGCTTTCTTT.

This clonotype was detected a few times. The chain employs TRBV28 and TRBJ2-1; 7 bases match TRBD2. The germline V gene encodes CDR1 MDHEN and CDR2 SYDVKM. After removal of 6 bases from V and 7 bases from J, the junction contained 12 bases not matched to a gene. The CDR3 sequence is 15 residues long. CDR3 DNA: TGTGCCAGCAGGTCTCACCAGCGGGGATGGAATGAGCAGTTCTTC. This sequence encodes CASRSHQRGWNEQFF.

The table lists this clonotype with a few counts. The rearrangement links TRBV6-5 to TRBJ2-7; D gene unclear. V lost 0 bases to trimming and J lost 6 bases, with 9 bases between them. The germline V gene encodes CDR1 MNHEY and CDR2 SVGAGI. CDR3 size: 13 residues. The CDR3 DNA is TGTGCCAGCAGTTACTCGCGGTACGGCGAGCAGTACTTC. Translating gives CASSYSRYGEQYF.

The chain links TRBV9 to TRBJ2-7; D might be TRBD1 (5 bases). The CDR3 is 14 residues long. With 0 bases removed from V and 2 bases from J, the gap between germline ends came to 9 bases. From germline, CDR1 is SGDLS and CDR2 YYNGEE. The CDR3 DNA reads as TGTGCCAGCAGCGTAGAACCAGGGACCTACGAGCAGTACTTC. It encodes CASSVEPGTYEQYF.

This chain joins TRBV25-1 and TRBJ2-1; 8 bases line up with TRBD2. Germline CDR1 and CDR2: MGHDK and SYGVNS. The CDR3 runs 17 residues. V lost 2 bases to trimming and J lost 4 bases; unmatched junction nucleotides: 10. The CDR3 sequence is CASSEGAGGTLYNEQFF. The CDR3 DNA is TGTGCCAGCAGTGAAGGGGCGGGAGGTACCCTATACAATGAGCAGTTCTTC.

This chain connects TRBV6-5 to TRBJ2-7, with TRBD1 as a possible D gene (6 bases). CDR1 is MNHEY and CDR2 is SVGAGI in the germline V gene. The germline V and J ends were trimmed by 7 bases and 6 bases, with 7 bases remaining between them. There are 10 residues in the CDR3. This CDR3 is CASKGVEQYF. The CDR3 nucleotides read TGTGCCAGCAAGGGGGTCGAGCAGTACTTC.

The rearrangement links TRBV10-2 to TRBJ2-3; maybe TRBD2 (6 bases). The CDR3 loop spans 14 amino acids. The V end was cut by 9 bases, the J end by 1 base, with 14 bases between. Germline-derived CDR1 and CDR2 are WSHSY and SAAADI. The CDR3 DNA reads as TGCGCCAGGGGGACCGGGGGTGGCACAGATACGCAGTATTTT. Its protein product is CARGTGGGTDTQYF.

The V gene is TRBV7-9, the J gene TRBJ1-2; D call uncertain. The CDR3 is 14 residues long. V was trimmed by 1 base and J by 4 bases, leaving 10 bases between them. Germline values: CDR1 SEHNR, CDR2 FQNEAQ (reference sequence). This CDR3 is CASSLGNDAYGYTF. Written as DNA, the CDR3 is TGTGCCAGCAGCTTAGGGAACGACGCCTATGGCTACACCTTC. Together with reference TRBV7-9 and TRBJ1-2, the CDR3 gives the full variable domain: DTGVSQNPRHKITKRGQNVTFRCDPISEHNRLYWYRQTLGQGPEFLTYFQNEAQLEKSRLLSDRFSAERPKGSFSTLEIQRTEQGDSAMYLCASSLGNDAYGYTFGSGTRLTVV.

This clonotype was picked up a small number of times. The V gene is TRBV6-6, the J gene TRBJ1-5; 9 positions agree with TRBD1. CDR3 size: 19 residues. The J segment lost 0 bases and the V segment lost 4 bases, leaving 13 bases of the junction unmatched. Germline V lookup: CDR1 MNHNY, CDR2 SVGAGI (reference sequence). Here the CDR3 DNA reads TGTGCCAGCAGTTCCAAAGGGGGGACAGGGCTCTATAGCAATCAGCCCCAGCATTTT. Its translation: CASSSKGGTGLYSNQPQHF.

This chain joins TRBV10-3 and TRBJ2-3; no clear D gene. Trimming left V 6 bases short and J 3 bases short, with 7 bases between. In germline, CDR1 is ENHRY, CDR2 SYGVKD. The length of the CDR3 is 12 residues. The CDR3 DNA is TGTGCCATCAGGGGATCGACAGATACGCAGTATTTT. Translated: CAIRGSTDTQYF.

V gene TRBV19 combines with J gene TRBJ2-3; 7 bases match TRBD1. Germline-derived CDR1 and CDR2 are LNHDA and SQIVND (reference sequence). V lost 7 bases to trimming and J lost 4 bases; unmatched junction nucleotides: 11. The CDR3 consists of 15 residues. The CDR3 reads CASNHRGGYADTQYF. In nucleotides, the CDR3 is TGTGCCAGTAACCACAGAGGGGGCTACGCAGATACGCAGTATTTT.

The CDR3 coding sequence is TGTGCCAGCAGCTTAGGCGACGGGAATGAAAAACTGTTTTTT. This encodes CASSLGDGNEKLFF. The chain carries TRBV7-2 and TRBJ1-4; D not resolved. This CDR3 comprises 14 residues. V gave up 1 base and J gave up 5 bases, with 8 bases separating them. Germline lookup yields CDR1 SGHTA and CDR2 FQGNSA.

The sample holds a few counts of this clonotype. The J gene is TRBJ2-1, the V gene TRBV25-1; no definite D call. This CDR3 is 12 amino acids long. Germline values: CDR1 MGHDK, CDR2 SYGVNS. The V gene lost 1 base and the J gene lost 7 bases, with 5 bases spanning the gap. The CDR3 here is CASSESRNEQFF. CDR3 bases: TGTGCCAGCAGTGAATCAAGGAATGAGCAGTTCTTC.

This rearrangement joins TRBV11-1 to TRBJ2-1; tentative D call: TRBD2 (6 bases). From germline, CDR1 is SGHAT and CDR2 FQDESV (reference sequence). V was trimmed by 5 bases and J by 2 bases, leaving 13 bases between them. This CDR3 is 15 amino acids long. The DNA of the CDR3 is TGTGCCAGCAGCACAAAAGCGGGTGCCTACAATGAGCAGTTCTTC. Its translation is CASSTKAGAYNEQFF.

The V gene is TRBV2, the J gene TRBJ2-2; the match to TRBD2 covers 13 bases. The CDR3 is made up of 20 amino acids. After removal of 1 base from V and 4 bases from J, the junction contained 12 bases not matched to a gene. Germline-derived CDR1 and CDR2 are SNHLY and FYNNEI. For the CDR3, the DNA is TGTGCCAGCAGTGAAGTGAGGACTAGCGGGAGTAGGCTCGGCACCGGGGAGCTGTTTTTT. Protein sequence: CASSEVRTSGSRLGTGELFF.

This chain uses TRBV12-3 or TRBV12-4 with TRBJ1-1; tentatively, D is TRBD1 (6 bases). V was trimmed by 6 bases and J by 0 bases, leaving 14 bases between them. The CDR3 loop spans 15 amino acids. CDR3: CASRPQTGMNTEAFF. The CDR3 nucleotides are TGTGCCAGCAGGCCCCAGACAGGCATGAACACTGAAGCTTTCTTT.